This T cell receptor beta chain was sequenced for a study of blood T cell repertoires in COVID-19. Trimming stripped 3 bases from V and 0 bases from J, with 6 bases between. This CDR3 comprises 13 residues. Germline loops: CDR1 MGHRA, CDR2 YSYEKL. Clones were sequenced by immunoSEQ multiplex PCR, and TCRdb holds only the in-frame ones, with some missing. The sample consists of 80,000 or so clones, 86% of them appearing once. The material sequenced was peripheral blood. The receptor comes from a woman aged 55 to 70 with acute or convalescent COVID-19. The chain uses TRBV4-1 and TRBJ2-7; D gene uncertain. The CDR3 is CASSHPNSYEQYF. The CDR3 DNA follows: TGCGCCAGCAGCCACCCCAACTCCTACGAGCAGTACTTC.